This T cell receptor (beta chain) was recovered during a study of blood T cell repertoires in COVID-19. Study at large: Specimens from acute and convalescent COVID-19 originated in the United States, Italy and Spain. T cells, B-cell-depleted T cells, or PBMCs provided the cDNA or gDNA that served as material.

The CDR3 totals 13 residues. Germline CDR1 reads SGHTA; CDR2 reads FQGNSA. V was pared by 5 bases and J by 2 bases, with 9 bases between. In the authors' workflow: Scientists estimated how many nucleated cells there were by amplifying reference gene primers. Sequencing used immunoSEQ multiplex PCR; TCRdb keeps in-frame clones, though not all of them. From that table come the V and J calls and clone size; the DNA was used to work out D and trimming. This sample has nearly 250,000 clones, with approximately 82% found just once. The specimen was peripheral blood. This TCR came from a woman older than 75 with acute or convalescent COVID-19. The chain recombines TRBV7-2 with TRBJ1-2; possibly TRBD1 for D (6 bases). The CDR3 DNA is TGTGCCAGCAGCCCTGACAGGAACTATGGCTACACCTTC. Protein: CASSPDRNYGYTF.